This T cell receptor beta chain was observed in a study of beta chain features in type 1 diabetes. Overall study results and limits: Shortening that was moderate but significant affected the TCRB CDR3s of Type 1 diabetes patients in all four CD4+ subsets. Patients' naive, central memory and regulatory TCRB repertoires appeared more alike than those of healthy donors.

Trimming took 4 bases from V and 4 from J, leaving 4 bases between them. Germline V gives CDR1 SNHLY, CDR2 FYNNEI. The CDR3 is made up of 11 amino acids. This clone was found a few times. No antigen is known for it. Stem cell-like memory, regulatory, central memory and naive CD4+ cells were sorted via CD45RO/CCR7/CD25/CD127/CD95/CD27. Over 95% purity was reached by all sorted populations. Expressed TCRB transcripts were sequenced because the entire RNA isolate underwent reverse transcription. Repertoires were generated with immunoSEQ multiplex PCR, while TCRdb's copy carries only in-frame clones and drops some. The table includes about 230,000 clones, more than 9% detected once.

The V gene is TRBV2, the J gene TRBJ2-5; D gene ambiguous. The sample comprised naive CD4+ T cells from blood. This TCR came from a woman aged 18-29 years in good health. CDR3 nucleotides: TGTGCCAGCAGTGTCAGAGAGACCCAGTACTTC. It is translated as CASSVRETQYF.